Given below is one T cell receptor beta chain in context. Its specificity is not known. This sample was included in a study of identical twins. Findings and caveats of the study: Twin-shared out-of-frame alpha sequences showed excess low generation probability.

TCRdb analysed the 5' RACE reads with MiXCR anew, one entry per CDR3 protein. The sample consists of about 430,000 distinct CDR3 sequences, under 20% of them appearing once. Trimming cost V 0 bases and J 5 bases, with 11 bases left between them. Germline CDR1 reads SGHDT; CDR2 reads YYEEEE. The CDR3 is made up of 14 amino acids. The sequence was obtained from a man in his fifties in good health. This chain links TRBV5-6 with TRBJ1-1; the D is unclear. What was sequenced was naive T cells sorted from blood. CDR3 amino acids: CASSLGLGDTEAFF. The CDR3 DNA is TGTGCCAGCAGCTTGGGCCTCGGGGATACTGAAGCTTTCTTT. Full variable domain (outside the CDR3, taken from reference TRBV5-6 and TRBJ1-1): DAGVTQSPTHLIKTRGQQVTLRCSPKSGHDTVSWYQQALGQGPQFIFQYYEEEERQRGNFPDRFSGHQFPNYSSELNVNALLLGDSALYLCASSLGLGDTEAFFGQGTRLTVV.